This entry describes one TCR beta chain. Its target is unknown. Thawed unstimulated PBMCs were FACS-sorted by CD3, CD4 and CD8 into two populations. Germline loops: CDR1 SNHLY, CDR2 FYNNEI. The CDR3 length is 13 residues. The junction had 6 bases not matched to a gene; V was cut back by 8 bases and J by 3 bases. This sample was taken from a study of T cell clones after liver transplantation. As for the study in general: Standard immunosuppression, with no induction, continued until 12-24 months after transplant. Study-level results: In a couple of subjects, few donor cells limited the measurable donor-reactive repertoire. Small, mixed patient groups and varying post-transplant times limit these conclusions.

This table comes from immunoSEQ multiplex PCR, and its TCRdb copy is limited to in-frame clones, with some not included. In the table there are approximately 100,000 clones, 84% of which are singletons. The receptor comes from a human patient who received a liver transplant. Some T cells may be provided by the graft donor. The specimen was CD4+ T cells from blood, collected about 50 months after liver transplant. This chain links TRBV2 with TRBJ2-7; 8 bases align to TRBD1. DNA for the CDR3: TGTGCCAGCGCAGGGGGCTTTGACTACGAGCAGTACTTC. It codes for CASAGGFDYEQYF.